One sample yielded the 28 T cell receptor beta chains listed below, sequenced in a study of OX40 agonist ivuxolimab in advanced cancers. Sequenced by immunoSEQ multiplex PCR; TCRdb stores in-frame clones only, minus some. This sample has about 120,000 clones; approximately 90% occur once, and the top ten carry roughly 0.59%. This specimen consisted of CD4+ or CD8+ T cells sorted from blood, obtained in a trial of the OX40 agonist ivuxolimab. The source is an adult with an advanced solid tumor such as melanoma, head and neck, liver or kidney cancer.

This rearrangement joins TRBV14 to TRBJ2-2, with 12 nucleotides matching TRBD1. This CDR3 region has 16 residues. V lost 4 bases and J lost 4; bases outside the gene matches: 4. Germline-derived CDR1 and CDR2 are SGHDN and FVKESK. The CDR3 nucleotides are TGTGCCAGCAGCCGAATGGGACAGGGGGCCACCGGGGAGCTGTTTTTT. It encodes CASSRMGQGATGELFF.

This chain links TRBV30 with TRBJ2-7, with 8 positions matching TRBD2. Germline trimming cut 2 bases from V and 2 bases from J; bases unmatched to any gene: 2. CDR3 length: 13 residues. The germline V gene encodes CDR1 GTSNPN and CDR2 SVGIG (reference sequence). For the CDR3, the DNA is TGTGCCTGGAGTACGGGGGGGGCCTACGAGCAGTACTTC. Residues: CAWSTGGAYEQYF.

CDR3 nucleotide sequence: TGTGCCAGCAGACCCGGGACAGGGGGCGTCAGGGGTACGCAGTATTTT. Amino acids: CASRPGTGGVRGTQYF. This sequence joins TRBV2 and TRBJ2-3; 12 positions agree with TRBD1. CDR1 is SNHLY and CDR2 is FYNNEI in the germline V gene. The CDR3 is 16 amino acids. With 6 bases clipped from V and 8 bases from J, the junction kept 12 bases outside the gene matches.

This rearrangement joins TRBV6-5 to TRBJ2-7; no reliable D call. V lost 10 bases to trimming and J lost 2 bases, with 15 bases between them. The CDR3 is 13 amino acids. Germline CDR1 is MNHEY and CDR2 is SVGAGI. CDR3 bases: TGTGCCATCAAAGTGGGGTCTACCTACGAGCAGTACTTC. It yields the protein CAIKVGSTYEQYF.

V and J are TRBV11-3 and TRBJ2-2; D might be TRBD1 (6 bases). The CDR3 runs to 14 residues. Germline CDR1 is SGHNT and CDR2 is YENEEA. Trimming stripped 5 bases from V and 1 base from J, with 8 bases between. In DNA form, the CDR3 reads TGTGCCAGCAGCCAGGGACAGAACACCGGGGAGCTGTTTTTT. Translated, it gives CASSQGQNTGELFF.

This chain connects TRBV9 to TRBJ2-7, with D perhaps TRBD2 (5 bases). Per germline, CDR1 SGDLS and CDR2 YYNGEE. V was shortened by 4 bases and J by 9 bases, with 20 bases between the two germline ends. CDR3 length: 14 amino acids. The CDR3 here is CASSSTPGNTVQYF. CDR3 coding DNA: TGTGCCAGCAGCTCCACCCCGGGAAATACGGTGCAGTACTTC.

This chain connects TRBV2 to TRBJ2-3; 7 bases align to TRBD1. Germline V gene lookup returns CDR1 SNHLY and CDR2 FYNNEI. Germline trimming cut 6 bases from V and 0 bases from J; bases unmatched to any gene: 6. The CDR3 is 15 residues long. CDR3 residues: CASRPQGISTDTQYF. CDR3 coding DNA: TGTGCCAGCAGGCCACAGGGGATCAGCACAGATACGCAGTATTTT.

The chain has TRBV13 and TRBJ2-7; 9 bases are shared with TRBD1. This CDR3 has 16 amino acids. Germline V CDR1 and CDR2: PRHDT, FYEKMQ (reference sequence). The ends lost 3 bases at V and 5 bases at J; junction bases unmatched: 11. CDR3 sequence reads: CASSFYRDRDMDEQYF. CDR3 nucleotides: TGTGCCAGCAGCTTTTACCGGGACAGGGATATGGACGAGCAGTACTTC.

V gene TRBV6-1 combines with J gene TRBJ1-4; D not resolved. The CDR3 contains 14 residues. From germline, CDR1 is MNHNS and CDR2 SASEGT. V was shortened by 2 bases and J by 7 bases, with 11 bases between the two germline ends. The CDR3 bases are TGTGCCAGCAGTGAAATGGGGATCGCTGAAAAACTGTTTTTT. Amino acids: CASSEMGIAEKLFF.

The J gene is TRBJ1-4, the V gene TRBV18, with 7 bases aligning to TRBD1. Germline CDR1 and CDR2: KGHSH and LQKENI. The junction had 4 bases not matched to a gene; V was cut back by 0 bases and J by 0 bases. This CDR3 has 17 amino acids. Here the CDR3 reads CASSPPGQRSTNEKLFF. DNA for the CDR3: TGTGCCAGCTCACCACCGGGACAGAGATCAACTAATGAAAAACTGTTTTTT.

The rearrangement links TRBV11-2 to TRBJ1-2, with D unresolved. Trimming took off 5 bases at V and 4 bases at J, with 8 bases between the two ends. CDR1 and CDR2 from the germline V gene are SGHAT and FQNNGV. This CDR3 region has 12 residues. Written as DNA, the CDR3 is TGTGCCAGCAGCCTTGGGTTCTATGGCTACACCTTC. It codes for CASSLGFYGYTF.

This rearrangement joins TRBV4-2 to TRBJ2-3; the D call may be TRBD1 or TRBD2 (5 bases each). The CDR3 extends over 16 amino acids. The V end was cut by 0 bases, the J end by 1 base, with 11 bases between. Germline CDR1 reads LGHNA; CDR2 reads YNFKEQ. The CDR3 nucleotides read TGTGCCAGCAGCCAAGATAACGGGGCGGGCACAGATACGCAGTATTTT. Its translation: CASSQDNGAGTDTQYF.

The rearrangement uses TRBV2 and TRBJ2-2; a possible D gene is TRBD1 (6 bases). Germline CDR1 is SNHLY and CDR2 is FYNNEI. Trimming took 6 bases from V and 7 from J, leaving 9 bases between them. The CDR3 extends over 12 amino acids. The CDR3 loop is CASRQGGGELFF. CDR3 DNA sequence: TGTGCCAGCAGACAGGGCGGCGGGGAGCTGTTTTTT.

The gene calls are TRBV6-1 and TRBJ1-6; 7 bases line up with TRBD1. Germline loops: CDR1 MNHNS, CDR2 SASEGT. The CDR3 runs to 15 residues. The V and J ends lost 5 bases and 7 bases, in that order; junction bases with no gene match: 8. The CDR3 region has the DNA TGTGCCAGCAGTCAGGGGGGCGCGGGAAATTCACCCCTCCACTTT. It translates to CASSQGGAGNSPLHF.

V usage is TRBV7-6 and J usage is TRBJ1-6; 8 positions match TRBD1. The CDR3 totals 15 residues. Germline lookup yields CDR1 SGHVS and CDR2 FNYEAQ. Trimming cost V 2 bases and J 9 bases; bases outside gene matches: 6. CDR3 DNA sequence: TGTGCCAGCAGCTTAACGGGACAGGCTGGTTCACCCCTCCACTTT. It translates to CASSLTGQAGSPLHF.

This clone was detected once. The rearrangement links TRBV28 to TRBJ1-3; 7 bases align to TRBD1. Germline lookup yields CDR1 MDHEN and CDR2 SYDVKM. The CDR3 runs 14 residues. J gave up 2 bases and V 6 bases, and 4 bases lay outside the gene matches. The CDR3 DNA reads as TGTGCCAGCAGCGAGGGGGCGACTGGAAACACCATATATTTT. Amino acid sequence: CASSEGATGNTIYF.

The chain recombines TRBV10-2 with TRBJ1-5; no clear D. Per germline, CDR1 WSHSY and CDR2 SAAADI. The CDR3 contains 14 residues. V lost 8 bases, J lost 3 bases, and 14 bases lay in between. CDR3 nucleotides: TGCGCCAGCCGAACAGTTGGGTACAATCAGCCCCAGCATTTT. It codes for CASRTVGYNQPQHF.

The chain is built from TRBV6-6 and TRBJ2-7; D may be TRBD2 (7 bases). V gave up 0 bases and J gave up 0 bases, with 12 bases separating them. CDR1 is MNHNY, CDR2 SVGAGI, per germline (reference sequence). CDR3 size: 16 residues. CDR3 region: CASSYSRGGSSYEQYF. CDR3 DNA sequence: TGTGCCAGCAGTTACTCGAGGGGGGGTAGCTCCTACGAGCAGTACTTC.

The CDR3 DNA is TGTGCCAGTTCAGGGGTGCGCACTGAAGCTTTCTTT. It is translated as CASSGVRTEAFF. The rearrangement uses TRBV19 and TRBJ1-1; a weak D match, TRBD1 (6 bases). The CDR3 runs 12 residues. Trimming left V 8 bases short and J 4 bases short, with 11 bases between. Germline CDR1 is LNHDA and CDR2 is SQIVND (reference sequence).

V is TRBV5-1 and J is TRBJ2-3, with TRBD2 as a possible D gene (6 bases). The CDR3 spans 17 residues. Deletions cut 3 bases from V and 4 bases from J, with 21 bases between. Germline-derived CDR1 and CDR2 are SGHRS and YFSETQ. CDR3 protein: CASSSRQSRGGADTQYF. In DNA, the CDR3 is TGCGCCAGCAGCTCCCGCCAAAGCCGAGGAGGGGCAGATACGCAGTATTTT.

The genes are TRBV7-9 and TRBJ1-6; 10 nucleotides align to TRBD1. This CDR3 is built from 15 residues. Per the germline V gene, CDR1 is SEHNR and CDR2 is FQNEAQ (reference sequence). With 5 bases clipped from V and 9 bases from J, the junction kept 7 bases outside the gene matches. CDR3 region: CASSAGQGIFSPLHF. The CDR3 DNA reads as TGTGCCAGCAGCGCGGGACAGGGGATATTTTCACCCCTCCACTTT.

This chain uses TRBV7-2 with TRBJ2-7, with 7 bases aligning to TRBD1. Germline CDR1 reads SGHTA; CDR2 reads FQGNSA. The CDR3 has 14 amino acids. J gave up 7 bases and V 1 base, and 7 bases lay outside the gene matches. The CDR3 nucleotides are TGTGCCAGCAGCTTAGTTGGGGGACAGTCTGAGCAGTACTTC. Translated, it gives CASSLVGGQSEQYF.

The chain couples TRBV6-5 to TRBJ1-1; D is uncertain. Germline lookup yields CDR1 MNHEY and CDR2 SVGAGI. V lost 5 bases and J lost 5, with 12 bases in between. CDR3 length equals 13 residues. The CDR3 DNA reads TGTGCCAGCAGTCCCAGCCTCAGGACTGAAGCTTTCTTT. It codes for CASSPSLRTEAFF.

The V call is TRBV5-1, the J call TRBJ2-5, with 10 bases that match TRBD2. Trimming at V came to 2 bases and at J to 1 base, leaving 8 bases not matched to a gene. This CDR3 is built from 17 residues. Germline V CDR1 and CDR2: SGHRS, YFSETQ. CDR3: CASSFWGLAGGQETQYF. The CDR3 DNA follows: TGCGCCAGCAGCTTCTGGGGCTTAGCGGGGGGCCAAGAGACCCAGTACTTC.

The V gene is TRBV6-1, the J gene TRBJ1-6, with no clear D. The length of the CDR3 is 13 residues. V dropped 7 bases and J dropped 7 bases, with 11 bases sitting between them. CDR1 MNHNS and CDR2 SASEGT come from the germline V gene. The DNA for the CDR3 is TGTGCCAGCACTGAGAACAGCAATTCACCCCTCCACTTT. Translation: CASTENSNSPLHF.

J is TRBJ2-1 and V is TRBV13, with D unclear. Germline V CDR1 and CDR2: PRHDT, FYEKMQ (reference sequence). The CDR3 length is 13 residues. Trimming left V 6 bases short and J 1 base short, with 7 bases between. The CDR3 DNA reads as TGTGCCAGCAGGCGAGGTTCCTACAATGAGCAGTTCTTC. The encoded protein is CASRRGSYNEQFF.

V and J are TRBV6-5 and TRBJ2-1, with a possible D match to TRBD2 (6 bases). This CDR3 is built from 14 residues. The germline CDR1 and CDR2 sequences are MNHEY and SVGAGI. V was shortened by 6 bases and J by 3 bases, with 12 bases between the two germline ends. The CDR3 is CASRDAGIYNEQFF. Here the CDR3 DNA reads TGTGCCAGCAGAGACGCGGGAATCTACAATGAGCAGTTCTTC.

About this clone itself: At one boundary the junction diverges from the germline segment, which might be a read error. This chain links TRBV28 with TRBJ2-7, with 9 bases that match TRBD1. This CDR3 comprises 12 residues. CDR1 and CDR2 from the germline V gene are MDHEN and SYDVKM. The CDR3 loop is CASSFRLGTGWF. DNA for the CDR3: TGTGCCAGCAGTTTTAGATTAGGGACAGGGTGGTTC.